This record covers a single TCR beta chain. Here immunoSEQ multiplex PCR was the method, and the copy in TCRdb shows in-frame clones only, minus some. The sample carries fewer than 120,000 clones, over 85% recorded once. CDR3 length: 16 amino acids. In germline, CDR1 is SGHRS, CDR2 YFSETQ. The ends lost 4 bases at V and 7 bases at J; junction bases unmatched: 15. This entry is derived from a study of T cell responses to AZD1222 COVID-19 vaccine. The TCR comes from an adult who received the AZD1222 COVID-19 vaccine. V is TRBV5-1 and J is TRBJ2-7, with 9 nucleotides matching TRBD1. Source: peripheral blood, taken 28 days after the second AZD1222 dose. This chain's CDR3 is CASSLPGGQGVVEQYF. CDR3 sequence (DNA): TGCGCCAGCAGCCTCCCGGGGGGACAGGGTGTTGTTGAGCAGTACTTC.